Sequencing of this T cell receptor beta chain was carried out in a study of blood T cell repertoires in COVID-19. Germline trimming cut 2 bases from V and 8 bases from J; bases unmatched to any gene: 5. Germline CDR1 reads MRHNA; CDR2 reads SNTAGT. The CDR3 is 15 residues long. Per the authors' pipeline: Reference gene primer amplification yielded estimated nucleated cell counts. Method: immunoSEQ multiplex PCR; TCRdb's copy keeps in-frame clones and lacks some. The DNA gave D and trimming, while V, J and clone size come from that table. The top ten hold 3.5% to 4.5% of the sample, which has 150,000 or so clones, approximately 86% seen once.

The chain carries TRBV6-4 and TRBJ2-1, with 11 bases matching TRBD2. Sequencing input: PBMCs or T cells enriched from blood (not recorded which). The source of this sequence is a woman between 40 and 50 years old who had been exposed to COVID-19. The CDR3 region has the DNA TGTGCCAGCAGTGACCCACTAGCGGGAGTCCATGAGCAGTTCTTC. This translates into CASSDPLAGVHEQFF.